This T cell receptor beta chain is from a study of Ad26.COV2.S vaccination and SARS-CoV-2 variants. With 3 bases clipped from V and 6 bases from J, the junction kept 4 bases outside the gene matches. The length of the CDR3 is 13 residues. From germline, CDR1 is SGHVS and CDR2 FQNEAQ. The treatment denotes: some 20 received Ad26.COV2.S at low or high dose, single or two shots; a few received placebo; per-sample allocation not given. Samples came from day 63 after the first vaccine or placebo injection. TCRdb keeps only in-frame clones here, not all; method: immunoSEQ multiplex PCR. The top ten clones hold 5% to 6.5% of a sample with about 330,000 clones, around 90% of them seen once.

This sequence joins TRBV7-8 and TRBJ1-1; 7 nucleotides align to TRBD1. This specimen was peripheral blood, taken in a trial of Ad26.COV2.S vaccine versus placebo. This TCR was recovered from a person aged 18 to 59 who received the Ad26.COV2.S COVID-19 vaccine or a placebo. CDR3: CASSLVQGAEAFF. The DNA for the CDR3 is TGTGCCAGCAGCTTGGTGCAGGGGGCTGAAGCTTTCTTT.